Listed below are T cell receptor beta chains from one sample, sequenced in a study of vaccination effects on CD4 cells after COVID-19. The assay was immunoSEQ multiplex PCR, and TCRdb's table has in-frame clones only and misses some. This table has some 40,000 clones, roughly 69% appearing once. The antigens these receptors bind are not known. The source was CD4+ T cells from PBMCs cultured with HCoV-NL63 spike peptides, collected before COVID-19 vaccination. The receptors here all came from a human donor who had a prior SARS-CoV-2 infection. Both conserved end residues are part of each CDR3. The order of the fields is clone size, V gene, J gene, D gene, CDR3 DNA, CDR3 protein. The D gene is left open where the match is weak. A row's size may be missing; if present it is once, few, many or a size class.

size: .
V: TRBV19
J: TRBJ1-2
D: TRBD1
DNA: TGTGCCAGTAGCCGAATTGGGACAGGGCCGATCTATGGCTACACCTTC
CDR3: CASSRIGTGPIYGYTF

size: .
V: TRBV19
J: TRBJ2-2
D: .
DNA: TGTGCCAGTAGTTCCCCGCGGACGGGTGCAGACGGGGAGCTGTTTTTT
CDR3: CASSSPRTGADGELFF

size: once
V: TRBV4-3
J: TRBJ1-2
D: .
DNA: TGCGCCAGCAGCCGGAGGCGGTCAAACTTGGGTGGCTACACCTTC
CDR3: CASSRRRSNLGGYTF

size: once
V: TRBV5-4
J: TRBJ1-4
D: .
DNA: TGTGCCAGCAGCATAATGCAGGACGGGGGTGAAAAACTGTTTTTT
CDR3: CASSIMQDGGEKLFF

size: .
V: TRBV5-5
J: TRBJ2-7
D: .
DNA: TGTGCCAGCAGCTATCAGGGGTACGAGCAGTACTTC
CDR3: CASSYQGYEQYF

size: few
V: TRBV5-1
J: TRBJ1-2
D: .
DNA: TGCGCCAGCAGCCCCCCGGGGGAAGGCTACACCTTC
CDR3: CASSPPGEGYTF

size: .
V: TRBV5-1
J: TRBJ2-1
D: TRBD1
DNA: TGCGCCAGCAGCTTGCTCCCGGGACAGGGGTACAATGAGCAGTTCTTC
CDR3: CASSLLPGQGYNEQFF

size: .
V: TRBV7-2
J: TRBJ1-1
D: .
DNA: TGTGCCAGCAGCTTAGCCATCTTATCGGGGACTGAAGCTTTCTTT
CDR3: CASSLAILSGTEAFF

size: .
V: TRBV10-3
J: TRBJ2-7
D: .
DNA: TGTGCCATCAGTCGCGGGACAGCCGCCTACGAGCAGTACTTC
CDR3: CAISRGTAAYEQYF

size: .
V: TRBV7-9
J: TRBJ1-1
D: TRBD1
DNA: TGTGCCAGCAGCTTAGCGGACAGGGGGAGGACTGAAGCTTTCTTT
CDR3: CASSLADRGRTEAFF

size: .
V: TRBV29-1
J: TRBJ2-1
D: .
DNA: TGCAGCGTTGAAGACGGCCGAGGAGGGTTCTTC
CDR3: CSVEDGRGGFF

size: few
V: TRBV7-6
J: TRBJ1-2
D: .
DNA: TGTGCCAGCAGCTTACACACGGGGGGGTTGGGTGGCTACACCTTC
CDR3: CASSLHTGGLGGYTF

size: few
V: TRBV5-1
J: TRBJ1-1
D: .
DNA: TGCGCCAGCAGCTTGGAAGGGGCAGTTAACACTGAAGCTTTCTTT
CDR3: CASSLEGAVNTEAFF

size: .
V: TRBV2
J: TRBJ2-5
D: .
DNA: TGTGCCAGCAGGAAGGGGGGAGGGGGGTCCCAAGAGACCCAGTACTTC
CDR3: CASRKGGGGSQETQYF

size: .
V: TRBV5-1
J: TRBJ2-3
D: .
DNA: TGCGCCAGCCCCACAGCGAAGTGGGGGAGCACAGATACGCAGTATTTT
CDR3: CASPTAKWGSTDTQYF

size: .
V: TRBV6-1
J: TRBJ2-3
D: TRBD2
DNA: TGTGCCAGCAGTGAAAGGGAGCGGGAGAGCACAGATACGCAGTATTTT
CDR3: CASSERERESTDTQYF

size: .
V: TRBV6-6
J: TRBJ2-1
D: .
DNA: TGTGCCAGCAGCCTAAGCGCGGTTTCCTACAATGAGCAGTTCTTC
CDR3: CASSLSAVSYNEQFF

size: .
V: TRBV6-6
J: TRBJ2-7
D: .
DNA: TGTGCCAGCAGTCTGCCACAGAGTGCCTACGAGCAGTACTTC
CDR3: CASSLPQSAYEQYF

size: .
V: TRBV4-1
J: TRBJ2-2
D: .
DNA: TGCGCCAGCAGCCCACCATACACCGGGGAGCTGTTTTTT
CDR3: CASSPPYTGELFF

size: .
V: TRBV30
J: TRBJ2-2
D: .
DNA: TGTGCCTGGAGTGTCTGGGTGGTGGACACCGGGGAGCTGTTTTTT
CDR3: CAWSVWVVDTGELFF

size: .
V: TRBV6-5
J: TRBJ1-4
D: .
DNA: TGTGCCAGCAGGGCCTCGGGGACCACTAATGAAAAACTGTTTTTT
CDR3: CASRASGTTNEKLFF

size: .
V: TRBV28
J: TRBJ2-1
D: .
DNA: TGTGCCAGCAGTTTTCATTCCAATGAGCAGTTCTTC
CDR3: CASSFHSNEQFF

size: .
V: TRBV15
J: TRBJ2-2
D: TRBD2
DNA: TGTGCCACCAGCAGAGATCTTCGACTAGACGGGGGGACCGGGGAGCTGTTTTTT
CDR3: CATSRDLRLDGGTGELFF

size: few
V: TRBV2
J: TRBJ2-5
D: TRBD2
DNA: TGTGCCAGCAGCTTTGGGACTAGCGGGGAGACCCAGTACTTC
CDR3: CASSFGTSGETQYF

size: few
V: TRBV30
J: TRBJ1-2
D: .
DNA: TGTGCCTGGGGGCGTAGCTATGGCTACACCTTC
CDR3: CAWGRSYGYTF

size: .
V: TRBV19
J: TRBJ1-5
D: TRBD1
DNA: TGTGCCAGTAGTAGAAATAGTGGACAGGGTAGCAATCAGCCCCAGCATTTT
CDR3: CASSRNSGQGSNQPQHF

size: once
V: TRBV10-3
J: TRBJ1-2
D: .
DNA: TGTGCCATCAGTTCAGGGGCATATGGCTACACCTTC
CDR3: CAISSGAYGYTF

size: .
V: TRBV28
J: TRBJ1-5
D: TRBD1
DNA: TGTGCCAGCATTCCTGGACAGGGCAATCAGCCCCAGCATTTT
CDR3: CASIPGQGNQPQHF

size: few
V: TRBV4-2
J: TRBJ2-5
D: TRBD2
DNA: TGTGCCAGCAGCCTTGGTGTAGCGGGGGGTGGGGAGACCCAGTACTTC
CDR3: CASSLGVAGGGETQYF

size: few
V: TRBV4-2
J: TRBJ2-3
D: .
DNA: TGTGCCAGCAGCCCCGCCCTAGGCGGGGGCGAATATACGCAGTATTTT
CDR3: CASSPALGGGEYTQYF

size: .
V: TRBV30
J: TRBJ1-4
D: .
DNA: TGTGCCTGGAGTGTATCCGCCGAAAGGGGGATGACTAATGAAAAACTGTTTTTT
CDR3: CAWSVSAERGMTNEKLFF